These T cell receptor beta chains were read from a single sample in a study of cytomegalovirus exposure and HLA in healthy donors. Profiling relied on immunoSEQ multiplex PCR, and the TCRdb table lists in-frame clones only, not all of them. Of over 110,000 clones listed, around 87% are singletons. Sequencing was done on a sample of PBMCs. The source of these receptors is a man younger than 35 in good health and CMV-seropositive. The CDR3 runs from the conserved cysteine through the conserved F or W. A D gene is named only where the DNA matches it firmly.

D,V,J,CDR3
-,TRBV27,TRBJ1-1,CASSSLGGEAFF
-,TRBV7-9,TRBJ2-5,CASSLLRGETQYF
-,TRBV9,TRBJ1-1,CASSPHSGEQLNTEAFF
-,TRBV11-2,TRBJ2-1,CASSSLVTAEQFF
-,TRBV19,TRBJ1-2,CASNLGGTTYGYTF
-,TRBV29-1,TRBJ1-1,CSARTDEAFF
-,TRBV7-9,TRBJ2-3,CASSPGVGGVTDTQYF
-,TRBV6-5,TRBJ2-6,CASSYSSSGANVLTF
TRBD2,TRBV2,TRBJ2-1,CASSAASGGAVEQFF
-,TRBV6-5,TRBJ1-2,CASSPRDMAGYTF
-,TRBV6-1,TRBJ1-6,CASSDAQVRTPLHF
-,TRBV2,TRBJ2-5,CASSDASVSETQYF
-,TRBV6-6,TRBJ2-3,CASSLLQRDTQYF
TRBD1,TRBV5-6,TRBJ1-2,CASSSRTGRHGYTF
-,TRBV7-2,TRBJ2-7,CASSPKLLSYEQYF
-,TRBV5-1,TRBJ2-1,CASSRGESSYNEQFF
-,TRBV10-3,TRBJ2-5,CAISEIQETQYF
TRBD2,TRBV7-2,TRBJ2-5,CASSALAGGPGTQYF
-,TRBV2,TRBJ2-7,CASSLEYEQYF
TRBD1,TRBV6-4,TRBJ1-2,CASSDSGQGGYTF
-,TRBV7-9,TRBJ1-2,CASSLEWAKHGYTF
-,TRBV11-2,TRBJ2-7,CASSLDRAGVTYEQYF
-,TRBV18,TRBJ1-5,CASSPDSNSNQPQHF
TRBD1,TRBV7-9,TRBJ2-5,CASSFTGEETQYF
TRBD2,TRBV19,TRBJ2-5,CASSIGTTQETQYF
TRBD1,TRBV15,TRBJ2-3,CATSTWGQGTDTQYF
-,TRBV11-2,TRBJ2-7,CASSSGNLDEQYF
-,TRBV5-1,TRBJ2-7,CASSLGQVGYEQYF
TRBD1,TRBV7-9,TRBJ1-1,CASSFSRLFPGQQVGEAFF
TRBD2,TRBV5-1,TRBJ2-1,CASSLGASGGASDEQFF
TRBD2,TRBV9,TRBJ2-1,CASSTQLAGGSEYEQFF
TRBD1,TRBV5-4,TRBJ2-3,CASSLPGQGRVTQYF
-,TRBV7-9,TRBJ2-7,CASSLRAPGASYEQYF
-,TRBV15,TRBJ2-3,CATVLLTSTDTQYF
-,TRBV27,TRBJ2-7,CASSFLASGYEQYF
TRBD2,TRBV2,TRBJ2-3,CASRGISGRADTQYF
-,TRBV28,TRBJ1-2,CASSLQGYGYTF
-,TRBV6-4,TRBJ2-1,CASSDSIQSNEQFF
-,TRBV5-1,TRBJ1-4,CASSSRQANEKLFF
TRBD1,TRBV29-1,TRBJ1-1,CSAGQSGTEAFF
-,TRBV6-5,TRBJ1-6,CASGGGNSPLHF
-,TRBV29-1,TRBJ1-2,CSALTGYGYTF
-,TRBV29-1,TRBJ2-5,CSVEYSGSGETQYF
-,TRBV6-6,TRBJ2-1,CASSWALEGDNEQFF
-,TRBV7-9,TRBJ1-2,CASSLGEIHYGYTF
-,TRBV27,TRBJ1-6,CASSSFYSSEINSPLHF
TRBD1,TRBV11-3,TRBJ2-7,CASSLEQGAYEQYF
-,TRBV28,TRBJ1-1,CASSSSGLNTEAFF